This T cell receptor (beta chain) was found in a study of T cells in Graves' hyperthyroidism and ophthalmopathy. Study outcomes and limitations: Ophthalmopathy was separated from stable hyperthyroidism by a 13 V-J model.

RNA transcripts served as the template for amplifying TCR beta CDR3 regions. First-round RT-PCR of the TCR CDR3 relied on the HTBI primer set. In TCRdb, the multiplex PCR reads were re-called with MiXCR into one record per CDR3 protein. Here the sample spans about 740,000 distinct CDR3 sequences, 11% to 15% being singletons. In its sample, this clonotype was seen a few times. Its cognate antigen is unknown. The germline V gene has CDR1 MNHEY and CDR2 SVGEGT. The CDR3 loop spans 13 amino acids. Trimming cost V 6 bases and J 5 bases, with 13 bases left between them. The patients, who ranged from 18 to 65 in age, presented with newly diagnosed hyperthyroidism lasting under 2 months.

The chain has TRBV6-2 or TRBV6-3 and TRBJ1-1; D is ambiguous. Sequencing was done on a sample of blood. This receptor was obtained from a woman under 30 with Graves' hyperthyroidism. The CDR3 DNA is TGTGCCAGCAGGCGAAATAAGGGTACTGAAGCTTTCTTT. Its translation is CASRRNKGTEAFF.